Sequencing of this TCR beta chain was carried out in a study of CD8 T cells in ankylosing spondylitis. It was by quantitative 5'-RACE with molecular barcodes that TCR beta libraries were made. TCRdb redid the calling of the 5' RACE reads with MiXCR, one entry per CDR3 protein. The sample lists about 130,000 distinct CDR3 sequences; roughly an eighth were seen once. Deletions cut 5 bases from V and 4 bases from J, with 17 bases between. The CDR3 has 15 residues. Germline assignment: CDR1 LGHNA and CDR2 YNFKEQ. The specimen sequenced was blood, either unsorted or a sorted T cell fraction (not recorded which). The origin of this receptor is a female donor with ankylosing spondylitis or in good health (not recorded which). This chain connects TRBV4-2 to TRBJ2-5; D perhaps matches TRBD2 (5 bases). CDR3 protein: CASSSLDSPGETQYF. The CDR3 DNA reads as TGTGCCAGCAGCTCCTTGGACTCGCCTGGAGAGACCCAGTACTTC.